The clone carrying this TCR beta chain was detected only a few times. Its antigen is as yet unknown. The CDR3 contains 13 residues. Trimming stripped 0 bases from V and 6 bases from J, with 7 bases between. Germline values: CDR1 SGHRS, CDR2 YFSETQ. These data come from a study of graft-versus-host responses after intestinal transplantation. Study-level background: Recipients got multivisceral, liver-intestinal, or isolated intestinal transplants. The recipients all started with anti-thymocyte globulin induction and then took tacrolimus and steroids for roughly three years.

Libraries were prepared by immunoSEQ multiplex PCR; TCRdb keeps only in-frame clonotypes and omits some of them. The table includes more than 65,000 clones, around 90% detected once. Study-level results: After transplant, early declines in HvG clones were associated with peak levels of circulating GvH clones.

The TCR originated in a human donor who was the organ donor for an intestinal transplant. J is TRBJ2-4 and V is TRBV5-1, with D uncertain. Sequencing used unstimulated CD8+ T cells sorted from spleen or lymph node cells, obtained before transplant. In DNA form, the CDR3 reads TGCGCCAGCAGCTTGGACAGAGGAAACATTCAGTACTTC. Its protein product is CASSLDRGNIQYF.